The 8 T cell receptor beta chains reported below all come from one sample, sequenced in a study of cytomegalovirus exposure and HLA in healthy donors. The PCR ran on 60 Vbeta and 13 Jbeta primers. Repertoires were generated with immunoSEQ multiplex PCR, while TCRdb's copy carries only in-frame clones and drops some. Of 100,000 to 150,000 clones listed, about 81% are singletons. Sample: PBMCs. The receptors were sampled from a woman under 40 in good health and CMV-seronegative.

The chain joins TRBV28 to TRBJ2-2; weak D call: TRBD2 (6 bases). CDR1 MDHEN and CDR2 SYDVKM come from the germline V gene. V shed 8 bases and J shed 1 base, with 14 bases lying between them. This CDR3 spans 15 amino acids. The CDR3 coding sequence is TGTGCCAGCGGATTGGACTACGGGAACACCGGGGAGCTGTTTTTT. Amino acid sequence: CASGLDYGNTGELFF.

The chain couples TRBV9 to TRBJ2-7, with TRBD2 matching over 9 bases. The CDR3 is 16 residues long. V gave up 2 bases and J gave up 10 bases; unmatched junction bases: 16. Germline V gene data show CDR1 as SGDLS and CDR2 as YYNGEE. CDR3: CASSVSSMVAGVEQYF. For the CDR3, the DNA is TGTGCCAGCAGCGTTTCCTCTATGGTAGCGGGAGTTGAACAGTACTTC.

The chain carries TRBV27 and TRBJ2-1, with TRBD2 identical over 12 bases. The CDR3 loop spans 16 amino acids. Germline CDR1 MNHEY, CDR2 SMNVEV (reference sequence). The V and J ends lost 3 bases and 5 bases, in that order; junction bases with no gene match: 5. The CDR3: CASSFSLAGGDNEQFF. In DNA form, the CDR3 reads TGTGCCAGCAGTTTTTCACTAGCGGGAGGTGACAATGAGCAGTTCTTC.

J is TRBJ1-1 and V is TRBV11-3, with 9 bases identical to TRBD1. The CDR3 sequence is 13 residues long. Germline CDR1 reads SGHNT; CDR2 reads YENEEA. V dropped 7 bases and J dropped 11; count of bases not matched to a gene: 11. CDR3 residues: CASKTGGAPNAFF. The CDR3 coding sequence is TGTGCCAGCAAAACAGGGGGCGCGCCAAATGCTTTCTTT.

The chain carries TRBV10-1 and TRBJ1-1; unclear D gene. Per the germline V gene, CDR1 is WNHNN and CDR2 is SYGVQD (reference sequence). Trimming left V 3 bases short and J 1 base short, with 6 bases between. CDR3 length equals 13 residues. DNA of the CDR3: TGCGCCAGCAGTGACCGGTCGAACACTGAAGCTTTCTTT. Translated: CASSDRSNTEAFF.

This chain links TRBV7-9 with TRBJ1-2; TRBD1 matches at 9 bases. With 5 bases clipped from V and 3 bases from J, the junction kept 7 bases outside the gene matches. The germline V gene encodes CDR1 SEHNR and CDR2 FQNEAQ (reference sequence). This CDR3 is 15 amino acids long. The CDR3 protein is CASSTRTGEDYGYTF. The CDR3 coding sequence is TGTGCCAGCAGCACGAGGACAGGGGAGGACTATGGCTACACCTTC.

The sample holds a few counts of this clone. CDR3 bases: TGTGCCAGCAGCCCTGGACAGGGCTCAGCTAGCGGATCCTACGAGCAGTACTTC. Its translation is CASSPGQGSASGSYEQYF. The chain combines TRBV11-3 with TRBJ2-7; the D gene is possibly TRBD1 (8 bases). Trimming removed 5 bases at V and 1 base at J, with 24 bases between. This CDR3 has 18 residues. Germline CDR1 reads SGHNT; CDR2 reads YENEEA.

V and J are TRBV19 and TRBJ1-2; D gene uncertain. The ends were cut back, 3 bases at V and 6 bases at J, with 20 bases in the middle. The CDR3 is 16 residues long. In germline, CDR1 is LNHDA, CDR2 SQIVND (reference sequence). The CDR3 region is CASSIPSTPRGNGYTF. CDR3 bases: TGTGCCAGTAGTATCCCCTCGACCCCTCGCGGGAATGGCTACACCTTC.